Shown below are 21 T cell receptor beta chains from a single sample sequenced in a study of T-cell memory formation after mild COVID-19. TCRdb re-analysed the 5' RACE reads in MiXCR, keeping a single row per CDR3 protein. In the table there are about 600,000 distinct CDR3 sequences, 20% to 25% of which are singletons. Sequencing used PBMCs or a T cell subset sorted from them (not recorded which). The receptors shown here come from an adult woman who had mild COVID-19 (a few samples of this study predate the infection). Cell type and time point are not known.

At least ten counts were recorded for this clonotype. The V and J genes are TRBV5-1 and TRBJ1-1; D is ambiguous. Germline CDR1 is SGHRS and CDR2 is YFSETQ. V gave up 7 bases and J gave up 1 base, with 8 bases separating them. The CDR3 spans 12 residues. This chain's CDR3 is CASRRANTEAFF. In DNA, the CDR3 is TGCGCCAGCCGGAGGGCGAACACTGAAGCTTTCTTT. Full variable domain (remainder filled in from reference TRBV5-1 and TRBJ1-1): KAGVTQTPRYLIKTRGQQVTLSCSPISGHRSVSWYQQTPGQGLQFLFEYFSETQRNKGNFPGRFSGRQFSNSRSEMNVSTLELGDSALYLCASRRANTEAFFGQGTRLTVV.

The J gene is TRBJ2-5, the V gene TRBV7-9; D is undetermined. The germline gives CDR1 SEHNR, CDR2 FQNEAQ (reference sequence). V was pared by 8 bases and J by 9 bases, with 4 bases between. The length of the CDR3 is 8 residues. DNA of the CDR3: TGTGCCAGCCCCCCCCAGTACTTC. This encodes CASPPQYF.

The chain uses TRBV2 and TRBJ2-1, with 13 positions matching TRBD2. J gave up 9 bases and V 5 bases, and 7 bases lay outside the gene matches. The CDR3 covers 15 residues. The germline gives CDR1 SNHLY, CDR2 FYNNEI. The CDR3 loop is CASSPGLAGDGEQFF. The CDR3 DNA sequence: TGTGCCAGCAGTCCAGGACTAGCGGGAGATGGTGAGCAGTTCTTC.

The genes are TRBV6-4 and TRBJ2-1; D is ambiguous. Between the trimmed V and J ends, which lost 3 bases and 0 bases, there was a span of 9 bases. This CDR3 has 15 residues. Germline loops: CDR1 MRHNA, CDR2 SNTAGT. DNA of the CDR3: TGTGCCAGCAGTGAGGAGTTACGCTCCTACAATGAGCAGTTCTTC. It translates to CASSEELRSYNEQFF.

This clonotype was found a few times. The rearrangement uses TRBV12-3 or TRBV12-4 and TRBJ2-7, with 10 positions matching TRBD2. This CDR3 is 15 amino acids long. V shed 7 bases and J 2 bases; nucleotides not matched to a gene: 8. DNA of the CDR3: TGTGCCAGCACTGATAGCGGGAGGACCGCCTACGAGCAGTACTTC. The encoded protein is CASTDSGRTAYEQYF.

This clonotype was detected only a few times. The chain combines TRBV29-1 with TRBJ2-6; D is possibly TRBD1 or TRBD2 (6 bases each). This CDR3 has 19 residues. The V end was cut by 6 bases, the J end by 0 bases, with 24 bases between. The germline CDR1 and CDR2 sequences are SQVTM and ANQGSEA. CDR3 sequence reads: CSVTYGTGAALSGANVLTF. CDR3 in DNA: TGCAGCGTCACCTACGGCACGGGGGCAGCCCTCTCTGGGGCCAACGTCCTGACTTTC.

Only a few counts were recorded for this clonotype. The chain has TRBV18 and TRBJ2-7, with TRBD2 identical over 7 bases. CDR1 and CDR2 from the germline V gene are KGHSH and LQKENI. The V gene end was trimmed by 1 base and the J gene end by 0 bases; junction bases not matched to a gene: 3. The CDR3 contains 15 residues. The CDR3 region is CASSPHAGASYEQYF. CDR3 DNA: TGTGCCAGCTCACCACACGCGGGAGCCTCCTACGAGCAGTACTTC. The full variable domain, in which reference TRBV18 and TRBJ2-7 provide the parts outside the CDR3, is NAGVMQNPRHLVRRRGQEARLRCSPMKGHSHVYWYRQLPEEGLKFMVYLQKENIIDESGMPKERFSAEFPKEGPSILRIQQVVRGDSAAYFCASSPHAGASYEQYFGPGTRLTVT.

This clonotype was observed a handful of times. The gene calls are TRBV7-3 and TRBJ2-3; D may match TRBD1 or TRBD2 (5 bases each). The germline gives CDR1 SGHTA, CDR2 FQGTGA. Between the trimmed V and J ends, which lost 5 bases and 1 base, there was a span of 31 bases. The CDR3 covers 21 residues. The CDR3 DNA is TGTGCCAGCAGCGAGAAACAGGCCCGCAAGAGGTGGGGGAACGGCACAGATACGCAGTATTTT. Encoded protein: CASSEKQARKRWGNGTDTQYF.

The CDR3 loop is CASSLVINYEQYF. In DNA form, the CDR3 reads TGCGCCAGCAGCCTAGTCATAAACTACGAGCAGTACTTC. The rearrangement uses TRBV5-1 and TRBJ2-7; D not resolved. This CDR3 has 13 residues. CDR1 is SGHRS and CDR2 is YFSETQ in the germline V gene. V lost 4 bases and J 3 bases, leaving 11 bases between the germline ends.

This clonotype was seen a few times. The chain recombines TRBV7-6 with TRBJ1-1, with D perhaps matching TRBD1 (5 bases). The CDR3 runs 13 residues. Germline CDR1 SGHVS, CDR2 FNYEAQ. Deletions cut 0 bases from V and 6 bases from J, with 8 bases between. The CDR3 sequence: CASSLAPGAEAFF. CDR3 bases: TGTGCCAGCAGCTTAGCGCCGGGGGCTGAAGCTTTCTTT.

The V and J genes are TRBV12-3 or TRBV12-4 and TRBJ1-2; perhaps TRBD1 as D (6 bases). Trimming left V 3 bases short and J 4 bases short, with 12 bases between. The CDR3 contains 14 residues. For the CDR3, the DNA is TGTGCCAGCAGTTTCGGACAGCCCGTCTATGGCTACACCTTC. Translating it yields CASSFGQPVYGYTF.

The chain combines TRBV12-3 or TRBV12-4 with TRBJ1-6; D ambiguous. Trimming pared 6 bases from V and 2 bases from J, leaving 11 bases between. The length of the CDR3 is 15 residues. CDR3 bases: TGTGCCAGCAGGGAGCTTACGGCCTATAATTCACCCCTCCACTTT. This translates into CASRELTAYNSPLHF.

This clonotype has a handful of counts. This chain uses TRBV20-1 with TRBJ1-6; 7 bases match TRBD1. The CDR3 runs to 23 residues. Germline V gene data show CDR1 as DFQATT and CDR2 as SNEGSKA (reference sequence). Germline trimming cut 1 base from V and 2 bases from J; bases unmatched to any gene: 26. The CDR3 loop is CSARVPRTGRIGSPVTYNSPLHF. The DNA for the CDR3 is TGCAGTGCTAGAGTTCCCCGGACAGGTCGGATAGGATCGCCCGTGACCTATAATTCACCCCTCCACTTT.

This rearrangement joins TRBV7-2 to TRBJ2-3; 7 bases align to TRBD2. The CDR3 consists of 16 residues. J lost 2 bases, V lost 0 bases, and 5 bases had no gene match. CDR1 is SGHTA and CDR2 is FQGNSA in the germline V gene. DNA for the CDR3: TGTGCCAGCAGCTTAGCGGGACTACCGATCACAGATACGCAGTATTTT. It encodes CASSLAGLPITDTQYF.

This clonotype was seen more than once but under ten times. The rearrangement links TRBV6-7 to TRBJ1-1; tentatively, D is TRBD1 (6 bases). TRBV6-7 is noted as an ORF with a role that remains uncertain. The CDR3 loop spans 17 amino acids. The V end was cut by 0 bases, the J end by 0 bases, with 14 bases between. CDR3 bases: TGTGCCAGCAGTTACTCGTTTGAGGGGGGGATGAACACTGAAGCTTTCTTT. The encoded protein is CASSYSFEGGMNTEAFF.

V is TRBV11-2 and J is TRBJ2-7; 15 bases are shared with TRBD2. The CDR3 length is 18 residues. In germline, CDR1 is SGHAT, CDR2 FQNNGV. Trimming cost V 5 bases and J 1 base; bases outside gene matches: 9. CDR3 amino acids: CASSLTGTSGRISYEQYF. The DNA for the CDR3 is TGTGCCAGCAGCCTTACCGGGACTAGCGGGAGGATTTCCTACGAGCAGTACTTC.

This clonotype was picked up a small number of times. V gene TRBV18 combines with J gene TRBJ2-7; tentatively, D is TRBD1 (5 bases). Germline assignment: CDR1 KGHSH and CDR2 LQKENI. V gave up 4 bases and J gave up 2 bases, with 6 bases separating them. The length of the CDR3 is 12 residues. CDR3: CASSQTAYEQYF. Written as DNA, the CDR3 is TGTGCCAGCTCACAGACAGCCTACGAGCAGTACTTC. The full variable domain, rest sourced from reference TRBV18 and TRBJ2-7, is NAGVMQNPRHLVRRRGQEARLRCSPMKGHSHVYWYRQLPEEGLKFMVYLQKENIIDESGMPKERFSAEFPKEGPSILRIQQVVRGDSAAYFCASSQTAYEQYFGPGTRLTVT.

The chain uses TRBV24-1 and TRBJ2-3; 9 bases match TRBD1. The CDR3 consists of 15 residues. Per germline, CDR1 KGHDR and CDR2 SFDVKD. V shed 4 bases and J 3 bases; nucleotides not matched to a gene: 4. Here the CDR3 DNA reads TGTGCCACCAGTGACCGGGACAGGGCAACAGATACGCAGTATTTT. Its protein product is CATSDRDRATDTQYF.

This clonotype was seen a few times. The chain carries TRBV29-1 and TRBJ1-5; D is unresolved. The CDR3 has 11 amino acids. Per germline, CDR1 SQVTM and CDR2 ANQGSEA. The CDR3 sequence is CKKEGNQPQHF. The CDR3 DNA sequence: TGCAAGAAGGAGGGCAATCAGCCCCAGCATTTT.

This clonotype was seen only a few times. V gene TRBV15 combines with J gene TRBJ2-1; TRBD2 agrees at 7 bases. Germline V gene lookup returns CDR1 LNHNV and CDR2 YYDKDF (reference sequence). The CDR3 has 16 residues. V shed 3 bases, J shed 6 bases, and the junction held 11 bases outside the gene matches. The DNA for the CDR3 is TGTGCCACCAGCAGCCAAGAAGCGGGGATGATCAATGAGCAGTTCTTC. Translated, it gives CATSSQEAGMINEQFF.

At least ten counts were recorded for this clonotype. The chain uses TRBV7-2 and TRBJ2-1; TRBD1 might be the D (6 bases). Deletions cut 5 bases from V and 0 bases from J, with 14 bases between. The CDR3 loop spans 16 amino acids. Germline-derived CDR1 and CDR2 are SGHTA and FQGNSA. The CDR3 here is CASSIQGSGSYNEQFF. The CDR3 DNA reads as TGTGCCAGCAGCATTCAGGGGTCAGGCTCCTACAATGAGCAGTTCTTC.